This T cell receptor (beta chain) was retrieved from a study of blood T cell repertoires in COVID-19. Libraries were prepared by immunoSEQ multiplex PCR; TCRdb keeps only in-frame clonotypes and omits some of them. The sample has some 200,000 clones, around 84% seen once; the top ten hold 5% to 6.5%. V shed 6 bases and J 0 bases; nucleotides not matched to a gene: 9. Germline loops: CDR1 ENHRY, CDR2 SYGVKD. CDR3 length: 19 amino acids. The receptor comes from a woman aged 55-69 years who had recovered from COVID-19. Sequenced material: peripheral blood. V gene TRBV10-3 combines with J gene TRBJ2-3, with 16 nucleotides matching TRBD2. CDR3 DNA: TGTGCCATCAGCTCACCCCCGGGACTAGCGGGGGGGAGCACAGATACGCAGTATTTT. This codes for CAISSPPGLAGGSTDTQYF.